These 20 T cell receptor beta chains came from one sample sequenced in a study of human T cells and chemical hapten exposure. Time point defined: patch test 2, 6 weeks after DPC sensitization. Indicated treatment: therapeutic diphenylcyclopropenone sensitization with weekly scalp DPC. TCRdb fed the RACE reads into MiXCR, producing one record per CDR3 protein. Among 110,000 to 150,000 distinct CDR3 sequences listed, approximately 12% were seen once. Here the sequenced sample was whole blood, taken in connection with sensitization to the hapten diphenylcyclopropenone (DPC). These receptors were collected from a woman between 50 and 59 years old with alopecia areata. Some clones in this sample may be carry-over from other donors' samples.

This clonotype was detected only a few times. V gene TRBV5-1 combines with J gene TRBJ2-3; D not resolved. V dropped 4 bases and J dropped 1 base, with 4 bases sitting between them. The CDR3 is 12 amino acids. CDR1 SGHRS and CDR2 YFSETQ come from the germline V gene. CDR3 loop: CASSARTDTQYF. DNA of the CDR3: TGCGCCAGCAGCGCCCGCACAGATACGCAGTATTTT.

This clonotype was recorded a few times. The chain has TRBV19 and TRBJ2-7; D uncertain. The CDR3 spans 13 residues. Trimming took 3 bases from V and 2 from J, leaving 8 bases between them. The V gene's germline CDR1 is LNHDA and CDR2 SQIVND (reference sequence). This CDR3 is CASSIADTYEQYF. CDR3 in DNA: TGTGCCAGTAGTATCGCTGATACCTACGAGCAGTACTTC. Based on the CDR3 plus reference TRBV19 and TRBJ2-7, the full variable domain is DGGITQSPKYLFRKEGQNVTLSCEQNLNHDAMYWYRQDPGQGLRLIYYSQIVNDFQKGDIAEGYSVSREKKESFPLTVTSAQKNPTAFYLCASSIADTYEQYFGPGTRLTVT.

The sample holds many counts of this clonotype. J is TRBJ2-7 and V is TRBV30; D ambiguous. CDR1 is GTSNPN, CDR2 SVGIG, per germline (reference sequence). The CDR3 has 11 amino acids. V lost 3 bases and J lost 0, with 3 bases in between. The CDR3: CAWRGSYEQYF. The DNA for the CDR3 is TGTGCCTGGAGGGGCTCCTACGAGCAGTACTTC.

This clonotype was found many times. The chain links TRBV2 to TRBJ2-7; 10 positions match TRBD1. From germline, CDR1 is SNHLY and CDR2 FYNNEI. CDR3 length equals 12 residues. The J segment lost 7 bases and the V segment lost 8 bases, leaving 5 bases of the junction unmatched. CDR3 sequence: CASGGQGFEQYF. In DNA form, the CDR3 reads TGTGCCAGCGGGGGACAGGGGTTTGAGCAGTACTTC.

This clonotype was observed many times. The genes are TRBV2 and TRBJ1-4, with a tentative D call TRBD1 (5 bases). Germline V gives CDR1 SNHLY, CDR2 FYNNEI. The CDR3 is 14 amino acids. Trimming cost V 7 bases and J 3 bases, with 12 bases left between them. Here the CDR3 DNA reads TGTGCCAGCACCGAGGGGTTCTCTAATGAAAAACTGTTTTTT. This translates into CASTEGFSNEKLFF.

This chain links TRBV20-1 with TRBJ2-7, with TRBD1 matching over 8 bases. The CDR3 runs 13 residues. Trimming cost V 2 bases and J 6 bases; bases outside gene matches: 6. Germline CDR1 DFQATT, CDR2 SNEGSKA (reference sequence). In DNA form, the CDR3 reads TGCAGTGCTAGATTCGACAGGGGCCCCGAGCAGTACTTC. Its translation: CSARFDRGPEQYF.

A few counts support this clonotype. This sequence joins TRBV5-1 and TRBJ1-1; no firm D call. Germline CDR1 is SGHRS and CDR2 is YFSETQ. V was cut by 4 bases and J by 6 bases, with 16 bases left in between. This CDR3 has 14 residues. CDR3 coding DNA: TGCGCCAGCAGCCCCGGACCCCTTACCGCTGAAGCTTTCTTT. It specifies CASSPGPLTAEAFF.

This clonotype was detected only once. The chain couples TRBV2 to TRBJ2-3; D is ambiguous. CDR1 and CDR2 from the germline V gene are SNHLY and FYNNEI. The germline V and J ends were trimmed by 4 bases and 0 bases, with 8 bases remaining between them. The CDR3 is made up of 14 amino acids. The CDR3 DNA reads as TGTGCCAGCAGTGGCCTCTTAAGCACAGATACGCAGTATTTT. Translated, it gives CASSGLLSTDTQYF. Drawing the rest from reference TRBV2 and TRBJ2-3, the complete variable domain is EPEVTQTPSHQVTQMGQEVILRCVPISNHLYFYWYRQILGQKVEFLVSFYNNEISEKSEIFDDQFSVERPDGSNFTLKIRSTKLEDSAMYFCASSGLLSTDTQYFGPGTRLTVL.

The chain is built from TRBV6-1 and TRBJ1-5, with TRBD1 matching 7 bases. The CDR3 runs to 15 residues. Unmatched junction bases numbered 5, after V lost 4 bases and J lost 2 bases. Germline values: CDR1 MNHNS, CDR2 SASEGT. The CDR3 DNA sequence: TGTGCCAGCAGTGTCCACAGGGGTGGCAATCAGCCCCAGCATTTT. Its protein product is CASSVHRGGNQPQHF.

This clonotype showed up just a few times. The chain is built from TRBV20-1 and TRBJ1-2, with no clear D. The CDR3 has 12 amino acids. Trimming pared 3 bases from V and 3 bases from J, leaving 8 bases between. In germline, CDR1 is DFQATT, CDR2 SNEGSKA (reference sequence). The CDR3 protein is CSARSSDYGYTF. The DNA of the CDR3 is TGCAGTGCTAGGTCCAGTGACTATGGCTACACCTTC.

This CDR3 reads CASSSGGYEQYF. The CDR3 nucleotides read TGTGCCAGCTCCAGCGGGGGGTACGAGCAGTACTTC. The J gene is TRBJ2-7, the V gene TRBV12-3 or TRBV12-4, with 9 bases that match TRBD2. The CDR3 extends over 12 amino acids. Germline trimming cut 8 bases from V and 4 bases from J; bases unmatched to any gene: 3.

The sample holds many counts of this clonotype. The chain is built from TRBV12-3 or TRBV12-4 and TRBJ2-3, with D hard to call. V was trimmed by 6 bases and J by 2 bases, leaving 9 bases between them. CDR3 length equals 13 residues. The CDR3 loop reads CASRAGHTDTQYF. DNA of the CDR3: TGTGCCAGCAGAGCCGGGCACACAGATACGCAGTATTTT.

This clonotype was counted at least ten times. The chain is built from TRBV6-2 or TRBV6-3 and TRBJ2-5; 9 bases are a match to TRBD2. Unmatched junction bases numbered 8, after V lost 5 bases and J lost 4 bases. The germline gives CDR1 MNHEY, CDR2 SVGEGT. CDR3 size: 15 residues. This chain's CDR3 is CASSLTSGGGETQYF. CDR3 in DNA: TGTGCCAGCAGTCTGACTAGCGGAGGGGGAGAGACCCAGTACTTC.

This clonotype came up many times. The genes are TRBV6-4 and TRBJ2-5; 7 bases are a match to TRBD2. The CDR3 has 15 amino acids. Losses at the gene ends were 5 bases for V and 4 bases for J; bases not matched to a gene: 10. Germline V gene sequence: CDR1 MRHNA, CDR2 SNTAGT. The CDR3 here is CASSRNGGEGETQYF. The CDR3 nucleotides are TGTGCCAGCAGTCGAAACGGAGGGGAGGGAGAGACCCAGTACTTC.

This clonotype was seen a handful of times. This chain links TRBV7-2 with TRBJ2-2; D may be TRBD2 (5 bases). This CDR3 is 15 amino acids long. The germline V gene has CDR1 SGHTA and CDR2 FQGNSA. V lost 2 bases, J lost 2 bases, and 9 bases lay in between. The CDR3 DNA sequence: TGTGCCAGCAGCTTAAGCGCTAGCAACACCGGGGAGCTGTTTTTT. Its protein is CASSLSASNTGELFF.

This clonotype was picked up many times. V usage is TRBV6-5 and J usage is TRBJ1-1; no firm D call. In germline, CDR1 is MNHEY, CDR2 SVGAGI. The CDR3 has 12 amino acids. V shed 5 bases and J shed 7 bases, with 11 bases lying between them. The CDR3 spells CASSRYRGEAFF. The DNA for the CDR3 is TGTGCCAGCAGTCGGTACCGGGGTGAAGCTTTCTTT.

This clonotype was seen only once. This chain links TRBV18 with TRBJ1-1; the D is unclear. V was trimmed by 1 base and J by 2 bases, leaving 8 bases between them. Germline V gene lookup returns CDR1 KGHSH and CDR2 LQKENI. The length of the CDR3 is 14 residues. The CDR3 nucleotides read TGTGCCAGCTCACCACAGGCCGGTAACACTGAAGCTTTCTTT. Translated, it gives CASSPQAGNTEAFF.

Many counts were recorded for this clonotype. V is TRBV28 and J is TRBJ2-1; 12 nucleotides match TRBD2. The CDR3 has 15 residues. The V and J ends lost 4 bases and 7 bases, in that order; junction bases with no gene match: 5. The germline gives CDR1 MDHEN, CDR2 SYDVKM. CDR3 in amino acids: CASSSSGRARNEQFF. The CDR3 coding sequence is TGTGCCAGCAGTTCTAGCGGGAGGGCCAGGAATGAGCAGTTCTTC.

This clonotype has just a few counts. V is TRBV6-2 or TRBV6-3 and J is TRBJ1-1; TRBD1 might be the D (5 bases). The length of the CDR3 is 14 residues. Trimming stripped 6 bases from V and 8 bases from J, with 19 bases between. CDR1 and CDR2 from the germline V gene are MNHEY and SVGEGT. CDR3 loop: CASSLLWSGAEAFF. DNA of the CDR3: TGTGCCAGCAGCCTCCTCTGGAGTGGGGCGGAAGCTTTCTTT.

The chain combines TRBV7-9 with TRBJ1-2; D is uncertain. The germline V gene encodes CDR1 SEHNR and CDR2 FQNEAQ (reference sequence). This CDR3 has 15 amino acids. V lost 5 bases and J lost 6, with 19 bases in between. The CDR3 protein is CASSLRTGGSDGYTF. As DNA, the CDR3 is TGTGCCAGCAGCCTACGGACCGGAGGATCGGATGGCTACACCTTC.